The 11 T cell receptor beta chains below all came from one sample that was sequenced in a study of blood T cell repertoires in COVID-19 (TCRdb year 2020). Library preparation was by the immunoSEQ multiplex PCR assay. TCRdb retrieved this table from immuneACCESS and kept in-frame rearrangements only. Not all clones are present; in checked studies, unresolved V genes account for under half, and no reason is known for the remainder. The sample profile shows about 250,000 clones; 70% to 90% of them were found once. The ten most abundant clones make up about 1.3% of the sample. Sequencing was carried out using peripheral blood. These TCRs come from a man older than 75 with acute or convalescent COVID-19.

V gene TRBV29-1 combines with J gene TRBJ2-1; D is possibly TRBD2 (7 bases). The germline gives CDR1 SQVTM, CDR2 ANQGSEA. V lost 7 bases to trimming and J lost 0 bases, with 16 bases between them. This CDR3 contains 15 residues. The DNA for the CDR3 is TGCAGCGGGGGGCGGGGGCAGAGCTCCTACAATGAGCAGTTCTTC. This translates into CSGGRGQSSYNEQFF.

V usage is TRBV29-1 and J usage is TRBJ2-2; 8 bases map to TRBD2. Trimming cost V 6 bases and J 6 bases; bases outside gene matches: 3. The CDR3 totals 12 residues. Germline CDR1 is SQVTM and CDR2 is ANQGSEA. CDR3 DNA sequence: TGCAGCGTCCCGGGGGGGTCCGGGGAGCTGTTTTTT. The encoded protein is CSVPGGSGELFF.

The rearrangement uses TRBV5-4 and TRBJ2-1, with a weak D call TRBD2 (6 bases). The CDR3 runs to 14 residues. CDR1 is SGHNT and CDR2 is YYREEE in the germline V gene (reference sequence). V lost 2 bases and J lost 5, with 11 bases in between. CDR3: CASSFTGENNEQFF. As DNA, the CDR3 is TGTGCCAGCAGCTTTACGGGGGAGAACAATGAGCAGTTCTTC.

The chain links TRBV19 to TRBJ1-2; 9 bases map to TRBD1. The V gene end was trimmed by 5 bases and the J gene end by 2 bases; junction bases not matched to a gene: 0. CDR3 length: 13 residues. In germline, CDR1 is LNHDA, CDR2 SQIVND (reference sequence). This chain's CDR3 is CASSDRGNYGYTF. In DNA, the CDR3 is TGTGCCAGTAGTGACAGGGGGAACTATGGCTACACCTTC.

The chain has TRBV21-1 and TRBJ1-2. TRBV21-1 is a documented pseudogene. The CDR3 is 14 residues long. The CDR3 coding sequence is TGTGCCAGCAGCAAAGGGAAAAGGAGGGATGGCTACACCTTC. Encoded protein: CASSKGKRRDGYTF.

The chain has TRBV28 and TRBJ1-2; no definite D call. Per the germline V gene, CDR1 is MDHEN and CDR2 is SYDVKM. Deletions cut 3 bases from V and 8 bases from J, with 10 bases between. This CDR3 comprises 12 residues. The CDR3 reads CASSFRFRGYTF. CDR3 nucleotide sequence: TGTGCCAGCAGTTTCCGGTTTCGGGGCTACACCTTC.

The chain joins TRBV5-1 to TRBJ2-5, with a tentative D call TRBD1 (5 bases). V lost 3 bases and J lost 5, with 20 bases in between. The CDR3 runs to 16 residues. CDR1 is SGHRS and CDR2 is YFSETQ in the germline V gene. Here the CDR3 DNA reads TGCGCCAGCAGCTCGAACCTAGTTACAAGGGGTGAGACCCAGTACTTC. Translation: CASSSNLVTRGETQYF.

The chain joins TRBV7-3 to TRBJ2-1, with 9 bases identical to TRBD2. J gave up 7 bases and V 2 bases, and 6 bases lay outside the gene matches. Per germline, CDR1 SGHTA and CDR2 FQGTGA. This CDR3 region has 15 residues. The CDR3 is CASSLGLAGSNEQFF. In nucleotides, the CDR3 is TGTGCCAGCAGCTTAGGCCTAGCGGGGAGTAATGAGCAGTTCTTC.

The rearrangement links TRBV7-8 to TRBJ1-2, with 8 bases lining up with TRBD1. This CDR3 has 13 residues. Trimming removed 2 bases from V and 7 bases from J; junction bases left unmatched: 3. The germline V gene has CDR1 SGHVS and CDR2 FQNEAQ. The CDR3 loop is CASSLPGGRGYTF. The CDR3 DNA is TGTGCCAGCAGCTTACCAGGGGGCCGTGGCTACACCTTC.

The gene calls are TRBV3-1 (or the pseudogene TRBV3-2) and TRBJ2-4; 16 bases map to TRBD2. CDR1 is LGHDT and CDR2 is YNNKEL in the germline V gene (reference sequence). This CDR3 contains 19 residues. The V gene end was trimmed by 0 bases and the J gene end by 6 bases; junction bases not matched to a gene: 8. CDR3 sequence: CASSQEMGLAGGRGNIQYF. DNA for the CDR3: TGTGCCAGCAGCCAAGAGATGGGACTAGCGGGAGGGCGGGGAAACATTCAGTACTTC.

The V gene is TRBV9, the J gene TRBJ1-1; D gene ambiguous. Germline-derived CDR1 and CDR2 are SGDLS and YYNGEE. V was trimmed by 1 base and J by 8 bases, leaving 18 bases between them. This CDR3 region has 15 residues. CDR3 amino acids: CASSVSSGSGVEAFF. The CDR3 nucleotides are TGTGCCAGCAGCGTAAGTAGCGGATCGGGCGTGGAAGCTTTCTTT. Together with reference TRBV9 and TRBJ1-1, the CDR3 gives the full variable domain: DSGVTQTPKHLITATGQRVTLRCSPRSGDLSVYWYQQSLDQGLQFLIQYYNGEERAKGNILERFSAQQFPDLHSELNLSSLELGDSALYFCASSVSSGSGVEAFFGQGTRLTVV.